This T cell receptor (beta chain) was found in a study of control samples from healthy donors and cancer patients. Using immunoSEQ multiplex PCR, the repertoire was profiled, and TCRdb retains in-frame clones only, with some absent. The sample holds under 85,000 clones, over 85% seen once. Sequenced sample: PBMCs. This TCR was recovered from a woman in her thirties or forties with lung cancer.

The chain's CDR3 is CAWSDSNQPQHF. CDR3 DNA sequence: TGTGCCTGGAGTGATAGCAATCAGCCCCAGCATTTT. J is TRBJ1-5 and V is TRBV30; the D is unclear. The CDR3 extends over 12 amino acids. The germline V gene encodes CDR1 GTSNPN and CDR2 SVGIG (reference sequence). The germline V and J ends were trimmed by 1 base and 0 bases, with 1 base remaining between them.